The 16 T cell receptor beta chains below all came from one sample that was sequenced in a study of blood T cells in healthy people across ages. Primed by a sample-barcoded 5' primer and a J-beta primer mix, a second PCR proceeded for about 7 to 11 cycles. TCRdb re-derived calls from the 5' RACE reads in MiXCR, one entry per CDR3 protein. The data hold about 640,000 distinct CDR3 sequences, with 58% observed a single time. The sequencing input was blood. These receptors came from a man in his fifties or sixties in good health.

This clonotype was recorded many times. The J gene is TRBJ2-5, the V gene TRBV7-2; D is unresolved. From germline, CDR1 is SGHTA and CDR2 FQGNSA. Trimming pared 1 base from V and 5 bases from J, leaving 11 bases between. There are 14 residues in the CDR3. CDR3 nucleotide sequence: TGTGCCAGCAGCTTAGTTGCGAGTGCGGAGACCCAGTACTTC. It yields the protein CASSLVASAETQYF.

The chain recombines TRBV29-1 with TRBJ1-5, with TRBD1 matching over 9 bases. The length of the CDR3 is 13 residues. V was pared by 7 bases and J by 7 bases, with 8 bases of the junction left unmatched. The V gene's germline CDR1 is SQVTM and CDR2 ANQGSEA. CDR3 bases: TGCAGCGCTGCACAGGGGGCGGAACAGCCCCAGCATTTT. Encoded protein: CSAAQGAEQPQHF.

The chain links TRBV6-2 or TRBV6-3 to TRBJ2-3; D is uncertain. This CDR3 has 13 amino acids. The germline V gene has CDR1 MNHEY and CDR2 SVGEGT. V dropped 8 bases and J dropped 0 bases, with 9 bases sitting between them. CDR3 sequence: CASRITSTDTQYF. The CDR3, as DNA: TGTGCCAGCCGCATAACTAGCACAGATACGCAGTATTTT.

The chain uses TRBV4-2 and TRBJ2-5, with 7 bases aligning to TRBD2. The V gene's germline CDR1 is LGHNA and CDR2 YNFKEQ. The CDR3 is 17 amino acids. Trimming at V came to 3 bases and at J to 11 bases, leaving 21 bases not matched to a gene. This chain's CDR3 is CASSHEARDYQPGEQYF. The CDR3 DNA reads as TGTGCCAGCAGCCACGAAGCCAGGGACTACCAGCCTGGGGAGCAGTACTTC.

The chain employs TRBV18 and TRBJ1-5; D might be TRBD1 (6 bases). Germline V lookup: CDR1 KGHSH, CDR2 LQKENI. The CDR3 consists of 16 residues. V was pared by 5 bases and J by 3 bases, with 17 bases between. The CDR3 nucleotides are TGTGCCAGCTCATCGGGCAACAGGGTCCTCAATCAGCCCCAGCATTTT. Its protein is CASSSGNRVLNQPQHF.

The chain has TRBV7-2 and TRBJ1-1, with 9 positions matching TRBD1. The length of the CDR3 is 14 residues. The ends lost 5 bases at V and 5 bases at J; junction bases unmatched: 6. Per germline, CDR1 SGHTA and CDR2 FQGNSA. The CDR3: CASSLRQGGTEAFF. CDR3 nucleotide sequence: TGTGCCAGCAGCCTAAGACAGGGGGGAACTGAAGCTTTCTTT.

J is TRBJ2-1 and V is TRBV28, with 9 bases that match TRBD2. Germline V gene lookup returns CDR1 MDHEN and CDR2 SYDVKM. CDR3 length: 16 residues. V gave up 6 bases and J gave up 0 bases; unmatched junction bases: 6. The CDR3, as DNA: TGTGCCAGCAGGCCTCTAGCGGGGCCCTCCTACAATGAGCAGTTCTTC. It encodes CASRPLAGPSYNEQFF.

The chain links TRBV4-1 to TRBJ2-4; 12 bases are shared with TRBD2. The DNA end lines up better with TRBJ2-5; the J call may be wrong. CDR3 length equals 15 residues. Germline lookup yields CDR1 MGHRA and CDR2 YSYEKL. The CDR3 here is CASSQASGGVETQYF. The CDR3 nucleotides are TGCGCCAGCAGCCAAGCTAGCGGGGGGGTAGAGACCCAGTACTTC.

The rearrangement uses TRBV24-1 and TRBJ2-4; D is uncertain. The DNA end lines up better with TRBJ2-5; the J call may be wrong. This CDR3 has 15 amino acids. CDR1 and CDR2 (germline): KGHDR, SFDVKD. CDR3 coding DNA: TGTGCCACCAGTGAATCTGGACGAAGGTTTGAGACCCAGTACTTC. Translation: CATSESGRRFETQYF.

The rearrangement uses TRBV7-9 and TRBJ2-2; D is unresolved. Between the trimmed V and J ends, which lost 5 bases and 3 bases, there was a span of 10 bases. Germline CDR1 SEHNR, CDR2 FQNEAQ (reference sequence). This CDR3 contains 14 residues. The CDR3 coding sequence is TGTGCCAGCAGCCCGACTTTGGACACCGGGGAGCTGTTTTTT. Encoded protein: CASSPTLDTGELFF. Full variable domain (rest looked up from reference TRBV7-9 and TRBJ2-2): DTGVSQNPRHKITKRGQNVTFRCDPISEHNRLYWYRQTLGQGPEFLTYFQNEAQLEKSRLLSDRFSAERPKGSFSTLEIQRTEQGDSAMYLCASSPTLDTGELFFGEGSRLTVL.

The chain combines TRBV6-5 with TRBJ2-1; 8 nucleotides match TRBD2. The CDR3 sequence is 16 residues long. Germline trimming cut 0 bases from V and 6 bases from J; bases unmatched to any gene: 7. Germline V CDR1 and CDR2: MNHEY, SVGAGI. The chain's CDR3 is CASSYSYRGGPNEQFF. CDR3 nucleotide sequence: TGTGCCAGCAGTTACTCGTACCGGGGGGGCCCCAATGAGCAGTTCTTC.

J is TRBJ2-3 and V is TRBV20-1; D tentatively fits TRBD1 or TRBD2 (6 bases each). The V gene's germline CDR1 is DFQATT and CDR2 SNEGSKA (reference sequence). There are 17 residues in the CDR3. V lost 1 base and J lost 0, with 17 bases in between. The CDR3 is CSARAPPTGASTDTQYF. The DNA for the CDR3 is TGCAGTGCTAGAGCCCCCCCCACGGGGGCGAGCACAGATACGCAGTATTTT.

The V gene is TRBV4-2, the J gene TRBJ1-1; D not certain. Trimming removed 3 bases at V and 5 bases at J, with 10 bases between. Germline assignment: CDR1 LGHNA and CDR2 YNFKEQ. This CDR3 is built from 13 residues. The CDR3 region has the DNA TGTGCCAGCAGCCAGGGGTCTGTGACTGAAGCTTTCTTT. Translation gives CASSQGSVTEAFF.

V and J are TRBV29-1 and TRBJ2-7, with D possibly being TRBD2 (5 bases). CDR3 size: 12 residues. Trimming pared 0 bases from V and 4 bases from J, leaving 7 bases between. The germline gives CDR1 SQVTM, CDR2 ANQGSEA. The CDR3 DNA follows: TGCAGCGTTGAAGAGACGGGGTACGAGCAGTACTTC. The encoded protein is CSVEETGYEQYF.

The V call is TRBV29-1, the J call TRBJ2-5; 8 positions match TRBD1. With 0 bases clipped from V and 5 bases from J, the junction kept 8 bases outside the gene matches. The CDR3 contains 15 residues. The germline gives CDR1 SQVTM, CDR2 ANQGSEA. DNA for the CDR3: TGCAGCGTTGAAGATGTCCAGGGGGCGGATGAGACCCAGTACTTC. Translated, it gives CSVEDVQGADETQYF.

The chain recombines TRBV4-1 with TRBJ1-2; TRBD1 aligns across 8 bases. J lost 3 bases, V lost 0 bases, and 3 bases had no gene match. This CDR3 contains 15 residues. Germline V gives CDR1 MGHRA, CDR2 YSYEKL. CDR3 loop: CASSQDSDRDYGYTF. The CDR3, as DNA: TGCGCCAGCAGCCAAGATTCGGACAGGGACTATGGCTACACCTTC.